This T cell receptor (beta chain) appears in the sequencing data of a study of blood T cell repertoires in COVID-19. The CDR3 contains 15 residues. The germline gives CDR1 KGHDR, CDR2 SFDVKD. Note on this clone: Sequence at one end of the junction differs from germline and may be a read error.

TCRdb's table, derived via immunoSEQ multiplex PCR, lists solely in-frame clones and lacks some. The sample records 120,000 or so clones, about 80% being singletons. The chain joins TRBV24-1 to TRBJ2-7; unclear D gene. The sample taken for sequencing was peripheral blood. This sequence was found in a human donor in a cohort sampled during active COVID-19. The CDR3 DNA is TGTGCCACCAGTGATTCCAGCGACGGAAGTCTACGGCTAGACTTC. It specifies CATSDSSDGSLRLDF.